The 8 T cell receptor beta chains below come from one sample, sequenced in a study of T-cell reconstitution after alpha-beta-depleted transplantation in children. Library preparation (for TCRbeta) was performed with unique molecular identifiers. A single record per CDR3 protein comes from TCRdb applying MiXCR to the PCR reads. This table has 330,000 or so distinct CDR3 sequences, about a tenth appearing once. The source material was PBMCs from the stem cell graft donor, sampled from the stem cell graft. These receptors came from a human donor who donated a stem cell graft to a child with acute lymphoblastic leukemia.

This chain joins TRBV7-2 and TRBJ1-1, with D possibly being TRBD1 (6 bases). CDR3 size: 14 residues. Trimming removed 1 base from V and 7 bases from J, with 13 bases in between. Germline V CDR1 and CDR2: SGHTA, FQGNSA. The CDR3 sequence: CASSLVGGAVEAFF. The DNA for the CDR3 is TGTGCCAGCAGCTTAGTTGGGGGGGCGGTTGAAGCTTTCTTT. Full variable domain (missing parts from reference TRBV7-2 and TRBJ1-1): GAGVSQSPSNKVTEKGKDVELRCDPISGHTALYWYRQSLGQGLEFLIYFQGNSAPDKSGLPSDRFSAERTGGSVSTLTIQRTQQEDSAVYLCASSLVGGAVEAFFGQGTRLTVV.

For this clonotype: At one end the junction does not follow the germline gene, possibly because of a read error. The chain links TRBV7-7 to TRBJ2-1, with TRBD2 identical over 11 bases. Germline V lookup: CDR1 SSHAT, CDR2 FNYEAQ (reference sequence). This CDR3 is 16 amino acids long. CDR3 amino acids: CASSLATSGSGNEQFF. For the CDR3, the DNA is TGTGCTAGCAGCTTAGCAACTAGCGGGAGTGGCAATGAGCAGTTCTTC.

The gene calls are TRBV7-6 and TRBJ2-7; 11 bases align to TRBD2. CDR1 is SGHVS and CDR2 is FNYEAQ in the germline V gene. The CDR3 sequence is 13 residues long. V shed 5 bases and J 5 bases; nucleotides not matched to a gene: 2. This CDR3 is CASSKTSGNEQYF. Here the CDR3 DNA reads TGTGCCAGCAGCAAGACTAGCGGGAACGAGCAGTACTTC.

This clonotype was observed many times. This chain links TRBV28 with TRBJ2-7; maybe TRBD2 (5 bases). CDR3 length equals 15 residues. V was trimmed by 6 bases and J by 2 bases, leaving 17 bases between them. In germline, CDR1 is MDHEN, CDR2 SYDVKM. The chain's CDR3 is CASRRGFNPPYEQYF. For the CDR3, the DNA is TGTGCCAGCAGGAGAGGGTTTAACCCCCCCTACGAGCAGTACTTC.

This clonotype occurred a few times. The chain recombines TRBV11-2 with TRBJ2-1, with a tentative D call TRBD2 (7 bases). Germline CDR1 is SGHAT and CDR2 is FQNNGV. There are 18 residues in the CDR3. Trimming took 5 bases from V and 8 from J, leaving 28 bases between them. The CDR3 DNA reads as TGTGCCAGCAGCGCCCACAGCTCGAGCGGGACCCAGGGGTATGAGCAGTTCTTC. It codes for CASSAHSSSGTQGYEQFF.

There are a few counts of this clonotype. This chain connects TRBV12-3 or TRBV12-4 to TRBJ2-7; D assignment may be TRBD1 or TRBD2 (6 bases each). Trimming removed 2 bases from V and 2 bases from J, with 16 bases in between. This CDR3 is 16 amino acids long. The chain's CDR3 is CASSLRGSGWTYEQYF. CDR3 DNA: TGTGCCAGCAGTTTAAGGGGGAGCGGGTGGACCTACGAGCAGTACTTC.

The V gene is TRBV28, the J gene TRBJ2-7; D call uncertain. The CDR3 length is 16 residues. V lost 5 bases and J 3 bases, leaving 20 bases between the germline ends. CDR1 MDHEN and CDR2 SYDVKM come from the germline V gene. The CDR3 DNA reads TGTGCCAGCAGTCCGCTCGAAGACCCGAGGATCTACGAGCAGTACTTC. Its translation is CASSPLEDPRIYEQYF.

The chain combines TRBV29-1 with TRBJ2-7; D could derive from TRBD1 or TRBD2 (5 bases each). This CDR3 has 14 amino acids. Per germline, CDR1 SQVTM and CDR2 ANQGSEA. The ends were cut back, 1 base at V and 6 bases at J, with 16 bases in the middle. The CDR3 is CSVEGGDPGSEQYF. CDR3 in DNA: TGCAGCGTTGAAGGGGGCGACCCGGGGTCCGAGCAGTACTTC.